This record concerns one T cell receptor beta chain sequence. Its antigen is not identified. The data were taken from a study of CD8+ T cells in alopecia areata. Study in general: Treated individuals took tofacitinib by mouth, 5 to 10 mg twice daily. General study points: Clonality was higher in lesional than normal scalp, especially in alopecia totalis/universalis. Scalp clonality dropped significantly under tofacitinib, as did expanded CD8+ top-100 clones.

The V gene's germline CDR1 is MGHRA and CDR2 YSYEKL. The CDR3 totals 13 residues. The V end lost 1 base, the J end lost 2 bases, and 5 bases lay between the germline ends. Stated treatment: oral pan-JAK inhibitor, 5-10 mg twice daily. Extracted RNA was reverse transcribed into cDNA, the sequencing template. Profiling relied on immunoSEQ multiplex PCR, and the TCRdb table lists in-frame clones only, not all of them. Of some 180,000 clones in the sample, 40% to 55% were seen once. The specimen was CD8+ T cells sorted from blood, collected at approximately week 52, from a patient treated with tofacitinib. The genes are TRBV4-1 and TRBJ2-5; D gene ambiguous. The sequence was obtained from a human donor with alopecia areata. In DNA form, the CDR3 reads TGCGCCAGCAGCCAAGGGATTCAAGAGACCCAGTACTTC. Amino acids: CASSQGIQETQYF.